This T cell receptor beta chain emerged from a study of control samples from healthy donors and cancer patients. The germline V gene encodes CDR1 MNHNY and CDR2 SVGAGI (reference sequence). The CDR3 extends over 13 amino acids. V lost 0 bases and J 9 bases, leaving 12 bases between the germline ends. The table came from immunoSEQ multiplex PCR; TCRdb's copy has only in-frame clones and leaves some out. The sample lists 100,000 or so clones, around four fifths occurring once. Sequenced: blood. This chain uses TRBV6-6 with TRBJ2-7; a weak D match, TRBD2 (5 bases). The source of this sequence is a woman in her 50s in good health. The CDR3 DNA is TGTGCCAGCAGTTACTCATTGAGGGCAGGGCAGTACTTC. This sequence encodes CASSYSLRAGQYF.